Listed here are 13 T cell receptor beta chains from one sample, sequenced in a study of OX40 agonist ivuxolimab in advanced cancers. The data were produced by immunoSEQ multiplex PCR, yet TCRdb's version contains in-frame clones alone and is incomplete. The sample holds more than 45,000 clones, around 86% seen once. This sample comprised CD4+ or CD8+ T cells sorted from blood, obtained in a trial of the OX40 agonist ivuxolimab. The receptors were sampled from an adult with an advanced solid tumor such as melanoma, head and neck, liver or kidney cancer.

This clone appeared once. The V call is TRBV6-5, the J call TRBJ1-4; 8 bases are shared with TRBD1. The CDR3 extends over 15 amino acids. Unmatched junction bases numbered 8, after V lost 3 bases and J lost 8 bases. CDR1 and CDR2 (germline): MNHEY, SVGAGI. CDR3: CASSYSGQGGEKLFF. The CDR3 nucleotides read TGTGCCAGCAGTTATTCCGGACAGGGCGGGGAAAAACTGTTTTTT.

This chain uses TRBV11-2 with TRBJ2-7, with D tentatively TRBD1 (6 bases). Germline V CDR1 and CDR2: SGHAT, FQNNGV. This CDR3 contains 14 residues. V was clipped by 1 base and J by 6 bases, with 13 bases between them. DNA for the CDR3: TGTGCCAGCAGCTTAGTACAGGGTGGGAGCGAGCAGTACTTC. Translation gives CASSLVQGGSEQYF.

The chain employs TRBV19 and TRBJ2-3; perhaps TRBD2 as D (6 bases). The V end lost 1 base, the J end lost 7 bases, and 9 bases lay between the germline ends. The germline V gene encodes CDR1 LNHDA and CDR2 SQIVND (reference sequence). The CDR3 runs 13 residues. The CDR3 sequence: CASSIAGANTQYF. The CDR3 DNA is TGTGCCAGTAGTATAGCGGGAGCAAATACGCAGTATTTT. The full variable domain, completed using reference TRBV19 and TRBJ2-3, is DGGITQSPKYLFRKEGQNVTLSCEQNLNHDAMYWYRQDPGQGLRLIYYSQIVNDFQKGDIAEGYSVSREKKESFPLTVTSAQKNPTAFYLCASSIAGANTQYFGPGTRLTVL.

J is TRBJ2-7 and V is TRBV6-1; D may be TRBD1 (6 bases). The CDR3 extends over 13 amino acids. Germline CDR1 reads MNHNS; CDR2 reads SASEGT. The ends were cut back, 7 bases at V and 7 bases at J, with 17 bases in the middle. The chain's CDR3 is CASTLEGVLEQYF. The DNA of the CDR3 is TGTGCCAGCACCCTCGAGGGGGTTTTAGAGCAGTACTTC.

The gene calls are TRBV11-2 and TRBJ2-5; D uncertain. The germline V gene encodes CDR1 SGHAT and CDR2 FQNNGV. The CDR3 consists of 14 residues. The V end lost 0 bases, the J end lost 7 bases, and 12 bases lay between the germline ends. This chain's CDR3 is CASSLDLPGATQYF. CDR3 DNA: TGTGCCAGCAGCTTAGATCTTCCAGGAGCGACCCAGTACTTC.

The chain links TRBV5-1 to TRBJ2-7; 12 positions agree with TRBD2. This CDR3 has 18 amino acids. CDR1 is SGHRS, CDR2 YFSETQ, per germline. Trimming took 0 bases from V and 1 from J; bases not matched to a gene: 8. In DNA form, the CDR3 reads TGCGCCAGCAGCTTGGGGGCTAGCGGGGGGGCTGGGTCCTACGAGCAGTACTTC. It codes for CASSLGASGGAGSYEQYF.

In its sample, this clone was seen a few times. The chain carries TRBV28 and TRBJ2-1; D not certain. The ends were cut back, 6 bases at V and 3 bases at J, with 15 bases in the middle. Per the germline V gene, CDR1 is MDHEN and CDR2 is SYDVKM. The CDR3 extends over 15 amino acids. CDR3 DNA sequence: TGTGCCAGCAGGTTCACCCAGGTGGGCTACAATGAGCAGTTCTTC. Translating it yields CASRFTQVGYNEQFF.

This chain joins TRBV6-1 and TRBJ2-7; 9 bases are shared with TRBD1. The CDR3 spans 15 residues. CDR1 MNHNS and CDR2 SASEGT come from the germline V gene. V lost 4 bases to trimming and J lost 3 bases; unmatched junction nucleotides: 7. CDR3 nucleotides: TGTGCCAGCAGTGCTTCCGGGACAGGGTTCTACGAGCAGTACTTC. This translates into CASSASGTGFYEQYF.

This clone turned up a few times. J is TRBJ1-2 and V is TRBV28; D perhaps matches TRBD1 (5 bases). Looked up from germline, CDR1 is MDHEN and CDR2 is SYDVKM. This CDR3 has 14 residues. The CDR3 DNA reads TGTGCTGCGATGGAGGGTGAGGGGATCTATGGCTACACCTTC. Translated, it gives CAAMEGEGIYGYTF.

This chain connects TRBV7-2 to TRBJ2-7; possible D gene TRBD2, 7 bases. Germline values: CDR1 SGHTA, CDR2 FQGNSA. V was cut by 4 bases and J by 5 bases, with 15 bases left in between. CDR3 size: 14 residues. For the CDR3, the DNA is TGTGCCAGCAGCTGGGGGGGCAGTTCGAACGAGCAGTACTTC. Amino acids: CASSWGGSSNEQYF.

This rearrangement joins TRBV7-8 to TRBJ1-1; D may be TRBD1 (6 bases). Trimming pared 4 bases from V and 4 bases from J, leaving 7 bases between. The CDR3 runs to 12 residues. Germline CDR1 is SGHVS and CDR2 is FQNEAQ. For the CDR3, the DNA is TGTGCCAGCAGCTGGGGGGCCACTGAAGCTTTCTTT. It yields the protein CASSWGATEAFF.

The J gene is TRBJ2-1, the V gene TRBV11-2, with 15 bases fitting TRBD2. V was pared by 5 bases and J by 0 bases, with 8 bases of the junction left unmatched. CDR3 size: 19 residues. Germline V gene sequence: CDR1 SGHAT, CDR2 FQNNGV. The CDR3 DNA follows: TGTGCCAGCAGCCATTGGACTAGCGGGGGGGCGAGCTCCTACAATGAGCAGTTCTTC. This sequence encodes CASSHWTSGGASSYNEQFF. Full variable domain (rest looked up from reference TRBV11-2 and TRBJ2-1): EAGVAQSPRYKIIEKRQSVAFWCNPISGHATLYWYQQILGQGPKLLIQFQNNGVVDDSQLPKDRFSAERLKGVDSTLKIQPAKLEDSAVYLCASSHWTSGGASSYNEQFFGPGTRLTVL.

CDR3: CASSLSGVMGQGKEAFF. The CDR3 DNA reads TGTGCCAGCAGTTTATCCGGAGTGATGGGACAGGGAAAAGAAGCTTTCTTT. V gene TRBV28 combines with J gene TRBJ1-1, with TRBD1 matching 9 bases. The CDR3 contains 17 residues. With 1 base clipped from V and 8 bases from J, the junction kept 14 bases outside the gene matches. The germline V gene encodes CDR1 MDHEN and CDR2 SYDVKM.